The T cell receptor (beta chain) described here comes from a study of shared clonotypes between healthy human individuals. A word on this clone: The antigen remains unidentified.

Points from the study as a whole: The four-donor shared clonotypes exceeded non-shared clonotypes in generation probability, with non-shared ones scoring lower.

From germline, CDR1 is SGHVS and CDR2 FQNEAQ. The CDR3 has 13 amino acids. The V gene lost 1 base and the J gene lost 8 bases, with 11 bases spanning the gap. Researchers divided each subset's genomic DNA evenly across several immunoSEQ plates. The method was immunoSEQ multiplex PCR; TCRdb's version includes in-frame clones alone and lacks a portion of them. This table holds 2 million to 2.5 million clones, about 90% found once. The chain couples TRBV7-8 to TRBJ1-2, with D perhaps matching TRBD1 (5 bases). This receptor was taken from a man aged 18 to 35 in good health. Some clones in this sample may be carry-over from other donors' samples. The specimen sequenced was naive CD4+ T cells from PBMCs. The subset is: CD45RA+ positively selected. CDR3: CASSLVQGSGYTF. The CDR3, as DNA: TGTGCCAGCAGCTTAGTTCAGGGCTCCGGCTACACCTTC.